The clone carrying this TCR beta chain appeared a few times. The CDR3 runs to 13 residues. Germline CDR1 is MDHEN and CDR2 is SYDVKM. The V and J ends lost 4 bases and 12 bases respectively, with 18 bases between them. No treatment of any kind had been given to any patient before thyroid surgery. MiXCR was used by TCRdb to re-call the PCR reads. The table lists 65,000 to 70,000 clones, approximately 14% of them singletons, with just over 6.5% in the top ten. These data are taken from a study of metastatic and nonmetastatic thyroid tumors. Source material: blood. This receptor was taken from a male donor with papillary thyroid cancer or a benign thyroid nodule (not recorded which). Some clones in this sample may be carry-over from other donors' samples. The rearrangement joins TRBV28 to TRBJ1-2, with unresolved D. CDR3 coding DNA: TGTGCCAGCAGTTCGTCGGTGAGAAGAGGACACACCTTC. Translated: CASSSSVRRGHTF.